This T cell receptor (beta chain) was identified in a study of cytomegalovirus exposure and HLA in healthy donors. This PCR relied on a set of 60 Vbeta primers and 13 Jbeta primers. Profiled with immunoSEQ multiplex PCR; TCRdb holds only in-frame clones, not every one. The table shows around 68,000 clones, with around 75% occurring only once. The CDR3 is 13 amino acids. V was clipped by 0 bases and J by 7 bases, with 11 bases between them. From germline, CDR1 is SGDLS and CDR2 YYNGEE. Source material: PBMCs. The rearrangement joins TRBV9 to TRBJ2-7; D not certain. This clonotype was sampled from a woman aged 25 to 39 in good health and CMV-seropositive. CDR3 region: CASSVASPGEQYF. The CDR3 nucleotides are TGTGCCAGCAGCGTAGCCTCCCCGGGTGAGCAGTACTTC.